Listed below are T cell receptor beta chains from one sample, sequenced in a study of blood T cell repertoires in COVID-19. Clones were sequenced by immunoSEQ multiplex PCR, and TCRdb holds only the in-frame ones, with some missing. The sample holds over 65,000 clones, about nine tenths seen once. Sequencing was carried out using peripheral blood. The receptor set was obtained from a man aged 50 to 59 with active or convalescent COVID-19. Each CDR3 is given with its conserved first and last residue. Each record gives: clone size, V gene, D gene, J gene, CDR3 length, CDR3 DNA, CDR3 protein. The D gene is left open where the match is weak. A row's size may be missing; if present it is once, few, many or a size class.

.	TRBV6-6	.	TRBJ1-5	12	TGTGCCAGCAGTTACAGAGATCAGCCCCAGCATTTT	CASSYRDQPQHF
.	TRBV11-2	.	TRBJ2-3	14	TGTGCCAGCAGCTATTCGCGGGGCACAGATACGCAGTATTTT	CASSYSRGTDTQYF
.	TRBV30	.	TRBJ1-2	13	TGTGCCTGGAGCGAGGACAGCTTCTATGGCTACACCTTC	CAWSEDSFYGYTF
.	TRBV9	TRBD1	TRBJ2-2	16	TGTGCCAGCAGCGCACAGGGGGCAGGCTCCACCGGGGAGCTGTTTTTT	CASSAQGAGSTGELFF
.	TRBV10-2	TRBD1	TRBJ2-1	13	TGCGCCAGCAGTGAGTCAGGGGGCGGTGAGCAGTTCTTC	CASSESGGGEQFF
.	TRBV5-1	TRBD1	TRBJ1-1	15	TGCGCCAGCAGCTTGGGGGGACAGATGAACACTGAAGCTTTCTTT	CASSLGGQMNTEAFF
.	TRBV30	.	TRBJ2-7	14	TGTGCCTGGACTCGGGGTAGGCCGCCCTACGAGCAGTACTTC	CAWTRGRPPYEQYF
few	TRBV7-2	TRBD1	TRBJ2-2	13	TGTGCCAGCAGCAACTACAGGGGCGGGGAGCTGTTTTTT	CASSNYRGGELFF
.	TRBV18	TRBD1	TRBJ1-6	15	TGTGCCAGCTCACCGACACAGGGGAGTAATTCACCCCTCCACTTT	CASSPTQGSNSPLHF
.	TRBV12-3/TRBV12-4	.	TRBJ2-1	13	TGTGCCAGCAGTTTAGAGGTGGACACCGAGCAGTTCTTC	CASSLEVDTEQFF
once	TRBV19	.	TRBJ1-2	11	TGTGCCACATGGGGAACGGGGGGCTACACCTTC	CATWGTGGYTF
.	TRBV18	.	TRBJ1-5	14	TGTGCCAGCTCCCCGACAGACAGCAATCAGCCCCAGCATTTT	CASSPTDSNQPQHF
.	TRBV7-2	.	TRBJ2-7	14	TGTGCCAGCAGCTTATTAACAGGGTCCCGCGAGCAGTACTTC	CASSLLTGSREQYF
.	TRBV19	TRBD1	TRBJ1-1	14	TGTGCCAGTAGACCGGCAGGGGGGAGCACTGAAGCTTTCTTT	CASRPAGGSTEAFF
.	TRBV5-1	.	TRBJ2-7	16	TGCGCCAGCAGCTTGGAAGGCGGAAGGACGGGGAACGAGCAGTACTTC	CASSLEGGRTGNEQYF
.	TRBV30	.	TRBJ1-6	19	TGTGCCTGGAGTGCTGACCCCCTCACTGGGCCCTCCTATAATTCACCCCTCCACTTT	CAWSADPLTGPSYNSPLHF
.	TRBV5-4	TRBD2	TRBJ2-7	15	TGTGCCAGCAGCGCTAGGACTAGCGGGTCCTACGAGCAGTACTTC	CASSARTSGSYEQYF
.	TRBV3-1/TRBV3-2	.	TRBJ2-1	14	TGTGCCAGCAGCCAGGTACTGGAGGTGGATGAGCAGTTCTTC	CASSQVLEVDEQFF
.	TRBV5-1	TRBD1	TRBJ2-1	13	TGCGCCAGTCACATTACAGGGGCGGATGAGCAGTTCTTC	CASHITGADEQFF
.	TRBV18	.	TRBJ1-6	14	TGTGCCAGCTCACCGGGGGACACCAATTCACCCCTCCACTTT	CASSPGDTNSPLHF
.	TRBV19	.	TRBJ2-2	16	TGTGCCAGTAGTCCAAATGGACAATTGAACACCGGGGAGCTGTTTTTT	CASSPNGQLNTGELFF
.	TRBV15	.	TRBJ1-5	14	TGTGCCACCAGCTCAGATTGGGGAGATCAGCCCCAGCATTTT	CATSSDWGDQPQHF
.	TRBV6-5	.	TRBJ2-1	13	TGTGCCAGCAGGAAGGCTAGCGTCGATGAGCAGTTCTTC	CASRKASVDEQFF
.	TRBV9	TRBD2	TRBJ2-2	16	TGTGCCAGCAGCGTAACAGCGGGAGGGCTCCCCGGGGAGCTGTTTTTT	CASSVTAGGLPGELFF
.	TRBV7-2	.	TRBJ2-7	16	TGTGCCAGCAGCTCACCTCCTTTCGGCAGGGTAAGCGAGCAGTACTTC	CASSSPPFGRVSEQYF
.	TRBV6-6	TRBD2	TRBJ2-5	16	TGTGCCAGCAGTTCCTTTAGCGGGGGAGTCCAAGAGACCCAGTACTTC	CASSSFSGGVQETQYF
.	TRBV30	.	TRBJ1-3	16	TGTGCCTGGAGCGCCGGAGACTTTGGCTCTGGAAACACCATATATTTT	CAWSAGDFGSGNTIYF
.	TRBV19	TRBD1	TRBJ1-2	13	TGTGCCAGCATCGGACAGGGGCGCGATGGCTACACCTTC	CASIGQGRDGYTF
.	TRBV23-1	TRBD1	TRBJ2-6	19	TGCGCCAGCAGTCAAGGTCGACAGGGTCTAGAATCTGGGGCCAACGTCCTGACTTTC	CASSQGRQGLESGANVLTF
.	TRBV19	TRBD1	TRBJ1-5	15	TGTGCCAGTAGTACCTGGACAGGGGCGGATCAGCCCCAGCATTTT	CASSTWTGADQPQHF
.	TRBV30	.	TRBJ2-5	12	TGTGCCTGGAGGACGGGTAAAGAGACCCAGTACTTC	CAWRTGKETQYF
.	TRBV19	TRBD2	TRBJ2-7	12	TGTGCCAGTGACGGGGGGAACTACGAGCAGTACTTC	CASDGGNYEQYF
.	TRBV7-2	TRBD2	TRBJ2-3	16	TGTGCCAGCAGCGTGACTAGCGCCGTGTTGACAGATACGCAGTATTTT	CASSVTSAVLTDTQYF
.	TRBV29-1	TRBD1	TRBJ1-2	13	TGCAGCGTCGACACCGGGACAGGGGTTGGCTACACCTTC	CSVDTGTGVGYTF
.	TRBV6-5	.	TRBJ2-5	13	TGTGCCAGCAGTAGGGACTGGGGGGATTCCCAGTACTTC	CASSRDWGDSQYF
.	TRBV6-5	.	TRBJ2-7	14	TGTGCCAGCAATCTTGATCGGGGTCGCGGCGAGCAGTACTTC	CASNLDRGRGEQYF
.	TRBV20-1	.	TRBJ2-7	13	TGCAGTGCTAGTCCAGGCAATTCCTACGAGCAGTACTTC	CSASPGNSYEQYF
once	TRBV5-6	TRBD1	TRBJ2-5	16	TGTGCCAGCAGCCAGCAGGGGACAGGGGGATTTGAGACCCAGTACTTC	CASSQQGTGGFETQYF
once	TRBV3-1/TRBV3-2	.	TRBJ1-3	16	TGTGCCAGCAGCCTGGACTGGCGACAATCTGGAAACACCATATATTTT	CASSLDWRQSGNTIYF
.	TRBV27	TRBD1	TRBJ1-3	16	TGTGCCAGCAGTTCAAGGGGACAGGGGGCTGGAAACACCATATATTTT	CASSSRGQGAGNTIYF
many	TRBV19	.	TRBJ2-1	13	TGTGCCAGTAGATCAGGAAACAGTGGTGAGCAGTTCTTC	CASRSGNSGEQFF
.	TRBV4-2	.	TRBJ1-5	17	TGTGCCAGCAGCCAAGGCGGACAGAGGAATAGCAATCAGCCCCAGCATTTT	CASSQGGQRNSNQPQHF
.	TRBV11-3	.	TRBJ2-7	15	TGTGCCAGCAGCTTAGTAGGAGGCCGCTCCTACGAGCAGTACTTC	CASSLVGGRSYEQYF
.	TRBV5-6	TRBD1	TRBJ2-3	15	TGTGCCAGCAGCCCCGGGACAGGGGGCACAGATACGCAGTATTTT	CASSPGTGGTDTQYF
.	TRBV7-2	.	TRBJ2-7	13	TGTGCCAGCAGCTTAGACAGCACCTACGAGCAGTACTTC	CASSLDSTYEQYF
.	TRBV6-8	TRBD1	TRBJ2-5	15	TGTGCCAGCACGACCACGGACAGGGGCCAAGAGACCCAGTACTTC	CASTTTDRGQETQYF
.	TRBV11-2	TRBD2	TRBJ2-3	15	TGTGCCAGCAGCCCTTACGGGGGGGCAGGAGATACGCAGTATTTT	CASSPYGGAGDTQYF
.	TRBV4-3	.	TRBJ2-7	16	TGCGCCAGCAGCCAAGATTCCCCGGCCGCACTCGGGATGCAGTACTTC	CASSQDSPAALGMQYF
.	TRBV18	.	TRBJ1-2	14	TGTGCCAGCTCACCAAACCGAGTAAACTATGGCTACACCTTC	CASSPNRVNYGYTF
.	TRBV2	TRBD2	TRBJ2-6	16	TGTGCCAGCAGCCCTCGGGGGGGCGCTGGGGCCAACGTCCTGACTTTC	CASSPRGGAGANVLTF
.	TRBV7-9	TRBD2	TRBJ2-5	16	TGTGCCAGCAGCGATCCTCGCGGGGGGGCTTGGGAGACCCAGTACTTC	CASSDPRGGAWETQYF
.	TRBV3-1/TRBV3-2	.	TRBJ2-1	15	TGTGCCAGCAGCCAAGCGTCCTGGGGGCTTCCTCCGCAGTTCTTC	CASSQASWGLPPQFF
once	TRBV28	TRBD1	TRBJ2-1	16	TGTGCCAGCAGTGCCCTGGGGACAGGCTTAAACAATGAGCAGTTCTTC	CASSALGTGLNNEQFF
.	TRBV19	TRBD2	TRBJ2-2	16	TGTGCCAGTAGTCTGGGACTAGCGGTGTACACCGGGGAGCTGTTTTTT	CASSLGLAVYTGELFF